The clone carrying this TCR beta chain was observed a few times. Its matching antigen is unknown. A read error is possible here, since a much larger clone lies one base away. The sample is drawn from a study of CD8+CD57+ T cells in acquired aplastic anemia. Study in general: Average DNA yield from sorted CD4+ and CD8+ cells was around 3.2 ug. Study-level points and caveats: No significant difference in CD8+ Simpson's diversity was found between patients and controls. Overlap between patients and controls comprised 25 to 35 CD8+ CDR3 sequences.

This CDR3 has 13 residues. Trimming stripped 3 bases from V and 10 bases from J, with 16 bases between. Looked up from germline, CDR1 is SGDLS and CDR2 is YYNGEE. By flow cytometry, patients selected for sequencing had shown an expansion of CD8+CD57+ cells. The study profiled TCR beta VDJ and CDR3 using genomic DNA as template. MiXCR, applied by TCRdb to the reads, yields one record per CDR3 protein. The data contain around 500,000 distinct CDR3 sequences, around 32% of them singletons. This clonotype was obtained from a human donor with aplastic anemia. The J gene is TRBJ1-2, the V gene TRBV9; no clear D. Sequences were obtained from sorted CD4+, CD8+, or CD8+CD57+ T cells (not recorded which) from PBMCs. The CDR3 nucleotides read TGTGCCAGCAGCGAAGGACGGGGTGAGCCCTACACCTTC. As protein: CASSEGRGEPYTF.